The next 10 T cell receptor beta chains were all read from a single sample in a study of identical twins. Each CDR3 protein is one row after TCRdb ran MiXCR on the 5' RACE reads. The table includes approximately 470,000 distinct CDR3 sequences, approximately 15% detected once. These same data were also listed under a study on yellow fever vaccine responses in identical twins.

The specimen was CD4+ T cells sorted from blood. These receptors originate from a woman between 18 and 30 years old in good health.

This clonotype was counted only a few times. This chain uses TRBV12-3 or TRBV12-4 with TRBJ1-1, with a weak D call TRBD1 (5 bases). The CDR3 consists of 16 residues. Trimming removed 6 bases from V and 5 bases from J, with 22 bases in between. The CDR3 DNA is TGTGCCAGCAGCGACCTCGACAGATCGGGGAGGACTGAAGCTTTCTTT. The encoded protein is CASSDLDRSGRTEAFF.

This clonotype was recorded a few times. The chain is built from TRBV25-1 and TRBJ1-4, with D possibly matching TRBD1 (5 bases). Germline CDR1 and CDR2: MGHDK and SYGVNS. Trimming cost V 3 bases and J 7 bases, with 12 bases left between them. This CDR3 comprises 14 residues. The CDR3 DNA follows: TGTGCCAGCAGTGACCGGGACGGCGGTGAAAAACTGTTTTTT. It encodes CASSDRDGGEKLFF.

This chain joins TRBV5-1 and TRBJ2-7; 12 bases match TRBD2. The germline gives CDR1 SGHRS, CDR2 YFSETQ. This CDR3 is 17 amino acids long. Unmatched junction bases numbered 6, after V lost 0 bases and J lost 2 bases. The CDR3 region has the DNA TGCGCCAGCAGCTTGGCTAGCGGGAGGGCCGGAACCTACGAGCAGTACTTC. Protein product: CASSLASGRAGTYEQYF. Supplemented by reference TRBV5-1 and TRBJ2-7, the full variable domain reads KAGVTQTPRYLIKTRGQQVTLSCSPISGHRSVSWYQQTPGQGLQFLFEYFSETQRNKGNFPGRFSGRQFSNSRSEMNVSTLELGDSALYLCASSLASGRAGTYEQYFGPGTRLTVT.

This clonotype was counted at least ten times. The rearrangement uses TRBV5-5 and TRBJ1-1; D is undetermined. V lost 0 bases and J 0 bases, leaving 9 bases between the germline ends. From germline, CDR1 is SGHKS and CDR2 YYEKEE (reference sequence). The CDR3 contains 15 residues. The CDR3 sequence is CASSLGAVMNTEAFF. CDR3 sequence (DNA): TGTGCCAGCAGCTTGGGTGCAGTGATGAACACTGAAGCTTTCTTT.

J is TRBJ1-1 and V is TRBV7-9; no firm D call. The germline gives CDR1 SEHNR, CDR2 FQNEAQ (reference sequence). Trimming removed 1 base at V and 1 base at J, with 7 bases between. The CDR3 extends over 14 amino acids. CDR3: CASSLDGTNTEAFF. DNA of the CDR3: TGTGCCAGCAGCTTAGACGGCACGAACACTGAAGCTTTCTTT.

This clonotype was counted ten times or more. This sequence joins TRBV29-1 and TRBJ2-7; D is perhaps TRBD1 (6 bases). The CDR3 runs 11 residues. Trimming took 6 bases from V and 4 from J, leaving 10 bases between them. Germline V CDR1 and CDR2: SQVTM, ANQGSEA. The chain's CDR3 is CSVVTGYEQYF. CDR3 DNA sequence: TGCAGCGTCGTAACAGGGTACGAGCAGTACTTC.

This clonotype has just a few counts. DNA of the CDR3: TGCAGTGCTAGAGATTGGAGCGGGAAATTACTAAACCAAGCCAAAAACATTCAGTACTTC. Translating gives CSARDWSGKLLNQAKNIQYF. V and J are TRBV20-1 and TRBJ2-4; the match to TRBD2 covers 7 bases. With 0 bases clipped from V and 0 bases from J, the junction kept 17 bases outside the gene matches. The CDR3 covers 20 residues. Germline CDR1 DFQATT, CDR2 SNEGSKA (reference sequence).

This CDR3 is CASSSLPKTQYF. CDR3 nucleotides: TGTGCCAGCAGCAGCCTCCCCAAGACCCAGTACTTC. The chain joins TRBV21-1 to TRBJ2-5; TRBD2 is the table's D call, not checked against the DNA. TRBV21-1 is annotated as a pseudogene. This CDR3 comprises 12 residues.

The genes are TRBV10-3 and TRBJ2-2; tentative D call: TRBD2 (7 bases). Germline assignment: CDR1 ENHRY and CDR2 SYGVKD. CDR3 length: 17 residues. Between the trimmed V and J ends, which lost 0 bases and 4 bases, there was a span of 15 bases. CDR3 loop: CAISESGGRGSTGELFF. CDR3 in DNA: TGTGCCATCAGTGAGTCCGGGGGGCGCGGTAGCACCGGGGAGCTGTTTTTT.

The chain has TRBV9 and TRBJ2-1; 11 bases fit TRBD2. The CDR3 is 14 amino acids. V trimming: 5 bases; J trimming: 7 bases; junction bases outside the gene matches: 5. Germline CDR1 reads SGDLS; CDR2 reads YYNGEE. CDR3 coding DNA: TGTGCCAGCAGAGATCTAGCGGGAGGTAATGAGCAGTTCTTC. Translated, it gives CASRDLAGGNEQFF.